A selection of T cell receptor beta chains follows, all from one sample in a study of blood T cell repertoires in COVID-19. Repertoires were generated with immunoSEQ multiplex PCR, while TCRdb's copy carries only in-frame clones and drops some. The data contain about 89,000 clones, around 90% of them singletons. Sequencing was performed on peripheral blood. The receptors derive from a male donor with acute or convalescent COVID-19. The CDR3 runs from the conserved cysteine through the conserved F or W. Each record gives: D gene, V gene, J gene, clone size, CDR3 protein, CDR3 DNA. The D gene is left open where the match is weak. Size is omitted from some rows. Given values are once, few, many or a class for expanded clones.

>TRBD2|TRBV3-1/TRBV3-2|TRBJ2-7|once
CASSQTGLAKYEQYF
TGTGCCAGCAGCCAAACGGGACTAGCGAAATACGAGCAGTACTTC
>.|TRBV19|TRBJ1-1|.
CASSIVEQLNTEAFF
TGTGCCAGTAGTATAGTGGAGCAGCTGAACACTGAAGCTTTCTTT
>TRBD2|TRBV7-2|TRBJ2-3|.
CASSFWTSGTGTQYF
TGTGCCAGCAGCTTTTGGACTAGTGGAACAGGTACGCAGTATTTT
>TRBD2|TRBV11-2|TRBJ2-2|.
CASYQELAGGITGELFF
TGTGCCAGCTACCAAGAACTAGCGGGGGGAATCACCGGGGAGCTGTTTTTT
>TRBD1|TRBV5-4|TRBJ2-5|.
CASSTPGTGRETQYF
TGTGCCAGCAGCACCCCCGGGACAGGGCGAGAGACCCAGTACTTC
>TRBD1|TRBV6-5|TRBJ2-3|.
CASKGTGGETQYF
TGTGCCAGCAAAGGGACAGGGGGAGAGACGCAGTATTTT
>.|TRBV24-1|TRBJ2-5|.
CATSDLGGLHQETQYF
TGTGCCACCAGTGATTTGGGAGGGCTTCACCAAGAGACCCAGTACTTC
>TRBD2|TRBV20-1|TRBJ2-5|.
CSASLAGGQETQYF
TGCAGTGCTAGTCTAGCGGGGGGACAAGAGACCCAGTACTTC
>.|TRBV27|TRBJ2-1|few
CASSVNGGAGEQFF
TGTGCCAGCAGTGTTAATGGGGGCGCGGGTGAGCAGTTCTTC
>TRBD1|TRBV6-5|TRBJ2-7|.
CASGQGLPYEQYF
TGTGCCAGCGGACAGGGCCTACCCTACGAGCAGTACTTC
>TRBD1|TRBV6-5|TRBJ1-2|.
CASRQGANYGYTF
TGTGCCAGCAGACAGGGGGCGAACTATGGCTACACCTTC
>.|TRBV14|TRBJ1-3|.
CASSQDPSHHRNTIYF
TGTGCCAGCAGCCAAGATCCCAGTCATCACCGAAACACCATATATTTT
>TRBD1|TRBV24-1|TRBJ1-5|.
CATSDQGPGGNQPQHF
TGTGCCACCAGTGATCAAGGTCCAGGGGGTAATCAGCCCCAGCATTTT
>.|TRBV7-2|TRBJ1-6|.
CASSMTGTYNSPLHF
TGTGCCAGCAGCATGACCGGGACATATAATTCACCCCTCCACTTT
>TRBD1|TRBV19|TRBJ2-3|once
CASSGQGPDTQYF
TGTGCCAGTAGTGGACAGGGGCCAGATACGCAGTATTTT
>TRBD1|TRBV28|TRBJ1-4|.
CASSFDRVSEKLFF
TGTGCCAGCAGTTTCGACAGGGTTTCCGAAAAACTGTTTTTT
>TRBD1|TRBV12-3/TRBV12-4|TRBJ2-3|once
CASSFGWDREQYF
TGTGCCAGCAGTTTCGGCTGGGACAGGGAACAGTATTTT
>.|TRBV3-1/TRBV3-2|TRBJ1-6|.
CASSQVRDSPLHF
TGTGCCAGCAGCCAAGTCCGGGATTCACCCCTCCACTTT
>TRBD2|TRBV5-1|TRBJ2-1|.
CASRDAGGPRYEQFF
TGCGCCAGCAGGGACGCGGGGGGGCCTAGATATGAGCAGTTCTTC
>.|TRBV9|TRBJ1-3|few
CASSQGRSGNTIYF
TGTGCCAGTTCACAGGGCCGATCTGGAAACACCATATATTTT
>TRBD1|TRBV12-3/TRBV12-4|TRBJ2-7|.
CASRADRAYEQYF
TGTGCCAGCAGGGCGGACAGGGCCTACGAGCAGTACTTC
>TRBD2|TRBV19|TRBJ2-1|.
CASRPGLAGGSSYNEQFF
TGTGCCAGTAGGCCGGGACTAGCGGGGGGGAGCTCCTACAATGAGCAGTTCTTC
>TRBD1|TRBV6-5|TRBJ1-6|.
CASRLPGQGSSPLHF
TGTGCCAGCAGACTTCCGGGACAGGGGAGTTCACCCCTCCACTTT
>.|TRBV15|TRBJ1-5|.
CATSSERLGGQPQHF
TGTGCCACCAGCAGCGAGAGGCTCGGCGGTCAGCCCCAGCATTTT
>.|TRBV7-8|TRBJ2-2|.
CASSLVELSNTGELFF
TGTGCCAGCAGCTTAGTAGAGCTTAGCAACACCGGGGAGCTGTTTTTT
>TRBD1|TRBV6-6|TRBJ1-4|once
CASSQGARKLFF
TGTGCCAGCAGCCAGGGGGCGCGAAAACTGTTTTTT
>.|TRBV18|TRBJ2-5|.
CASSPTYQETQYF
TGTGCCAGCTCACCGACATACCAAGAGACCCAGTACTTC
>.|TRBV9|TRBJ2-1|.
CASSVASGVHNEQFF
TGTGCCAGCAGCGTAGCTTCGGGGGTCCACAATGAGCAGTTCTTC
>TRBD1|TRBV3-1/TRBV3-2|TRBJ2-7|.
CASSWPGQGQDEQYF
TGTGCCAGCAGCTGGCCGGGACAGGGTCAGGACGAGCAGTACTTC
>TRBD1|TRBV3-1/TRBV3-2|TRBJ2-2|.
CASSQGVAGQGISGELFF
TGTGCCAGCAGCCAAGGTGTTGCGGGACAGGGGATATCCGGGGAGCTGTTTTTT
>.|TRBV14|TRBJ1-1|.
CASSESGPPSAFF
TGTGCCAGCAGCGAAAGCGGACCGCCCTCCGCTTTCTTT
>.|TRBV7-2|TRBJ2-3|.
CASSISGYQDTQYF
TGTGCCAGCAGCATTAGCGGTTACCAAGATACGCAGTATTTT
>TRBD2|TRBV16|TRBJ2-1|.
CASSQSVAGGLNEQFF
TGTGCCAGCAGCCAATCGGTAGCGGGGGGTCTCAATGAGCAGTTCTTC
>TRBD2|TRBV13|TRBJ2-5|once
CASRGSGGQETQYF
TGTGCCAGCAGAGGTAGCGGGGGCCAAGAGACCCAGTACTTC